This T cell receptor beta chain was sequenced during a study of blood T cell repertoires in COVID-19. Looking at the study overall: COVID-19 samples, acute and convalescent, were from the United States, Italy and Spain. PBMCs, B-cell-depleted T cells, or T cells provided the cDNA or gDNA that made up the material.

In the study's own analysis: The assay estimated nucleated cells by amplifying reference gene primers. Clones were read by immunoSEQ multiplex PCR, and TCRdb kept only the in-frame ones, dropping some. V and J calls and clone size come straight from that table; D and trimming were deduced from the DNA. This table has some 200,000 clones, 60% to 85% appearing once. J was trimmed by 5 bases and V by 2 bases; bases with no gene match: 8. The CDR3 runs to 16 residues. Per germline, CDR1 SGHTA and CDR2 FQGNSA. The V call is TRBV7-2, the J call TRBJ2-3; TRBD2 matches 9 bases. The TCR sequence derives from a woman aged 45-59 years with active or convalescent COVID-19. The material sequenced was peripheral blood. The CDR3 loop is CASSLRAGGPQDTQYF. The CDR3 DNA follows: TGTGCCAGCAGCTTACGGGCGGGGGGGCCCCAAGATACGCAGTATTTT.